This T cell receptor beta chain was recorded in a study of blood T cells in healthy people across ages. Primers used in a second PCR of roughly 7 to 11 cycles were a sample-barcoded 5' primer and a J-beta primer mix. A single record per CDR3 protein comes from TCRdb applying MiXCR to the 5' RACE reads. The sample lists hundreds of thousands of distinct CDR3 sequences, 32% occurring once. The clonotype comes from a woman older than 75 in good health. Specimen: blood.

The CDR3 sequence: CAWSPGGGPQFF. In nucleotides, the CDR3 is TGTGCCTGGAGTCCCGGCGGTGGACCTCAGTTCTTC. The V call is TRBV30, the J call TRBJ2-1; D is undetermined. The length of the CDR3 is 12 residues. V was pared by 2 bases and J by 13 bases, with 15 bases between. The germline gives CDR1 GTSNPN, CDR2 SVGIG (reference sequence).